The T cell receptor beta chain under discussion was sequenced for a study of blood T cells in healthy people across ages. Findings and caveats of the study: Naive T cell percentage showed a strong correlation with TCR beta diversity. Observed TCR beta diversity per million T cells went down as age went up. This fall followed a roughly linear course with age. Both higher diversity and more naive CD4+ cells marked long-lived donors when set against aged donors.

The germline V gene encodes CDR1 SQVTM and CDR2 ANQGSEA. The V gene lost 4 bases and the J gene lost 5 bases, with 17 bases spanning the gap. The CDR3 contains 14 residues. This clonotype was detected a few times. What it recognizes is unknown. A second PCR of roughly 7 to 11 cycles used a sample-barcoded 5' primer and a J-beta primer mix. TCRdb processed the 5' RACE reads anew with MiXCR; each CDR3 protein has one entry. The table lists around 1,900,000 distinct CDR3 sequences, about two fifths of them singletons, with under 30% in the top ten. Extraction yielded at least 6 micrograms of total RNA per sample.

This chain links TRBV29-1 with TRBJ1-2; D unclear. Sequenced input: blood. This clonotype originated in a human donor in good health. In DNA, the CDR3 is TGCAGCGTTGGTAGCATGGGAGGGATTTATGGCTACACCTTC. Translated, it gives CSVGSMGGIYGYTF.